The 6 T cell receptor beta chains given below trace back to one sample, sequenced in a study of long-term antiretroviral therapy in people with HIV. Investigators performed immunoSEQ version v3.0 at survey level. Assay used: immunoSEQ multiplex PCR; TCRdb lists only in-frame clones, some missing. The sample has fewer than 30,000 clones, roughly 83% seen once. This specimen was unsorted PBMCs, taken 2.8 years after starting antiretroviral therapy. Receptors were obtained from a man younger than 45 with HIV.

CDR3 sequence reads: CSVEGATPNTEAFF. In DNA, the CDR3 is TGCAGCGTTGAAGGGGCGACACCGAACACTGAAGCTTTCTTT. This chain connects TRBV29-1 to TRBJ1-1; the D is unclear. The V and J ends lost 1 base and 1 base respectively, with 10 bases between them. The CDR3 length is 14 residues. CDR1 and CDR2 from the germline V gene are SQVTM and ANQGSEA. Filled out from reference TRBV29-1 and TRBJ1-1, the complete variable domain reads SAVISQKPSRDICQRGTSLTIQCQVDSQVTMMFWYRQQPGQSLTLIATANQGSEATYESGFVIDKFPISRPNLTFSTLTVSNMSPEDSSIYLCSVEGATPNTEAFFGQGTRLTVV.

V gene TRBV9 combines with J gene TRBJ2-1; the D gene is possibly TRBD1 (6 bases). This CDR3 has 13 residues. Trimming took off 3 bases at V and 5 bases at J, with 9 bases between the two ends. CDR1 SGDLS and CDR2 YYNGEE come from the germline V gene. CDR3 nucleotide sequence: TGTGCCAGCAGCGCCGGACAGAACAATGAGCAGTTCTTC. It yields the protein CASSAGQNNEQFF. Full variable domain (outside the CDR3, taken from reference TRBV9 and TRBJ2-1): DSGVTQTPKHLITATGQRVTLRCSPRSGDLSVYWYQQSLDQGLQFLIQYYNGEERAKGNILERFSAQQFPDLHSELNLSSLELGDSALYFCASSAGQNNEQFFGPGTRLTVL.

The chain recombines TRBV5-4 with TRBJ1-1; D gene ambiguous. Looked up from germline, CDR1 is SGHNT and CDR2 is YYREEE (reference sequence). This CDR3 region has 14 residues. V lost 0 bases and J 4 bases, leaving 10 bases between the germline ends. The CDR3 protein is CASSLDSGGTEAFF. In DNA, the CDR3 is TGTGCCAGCAGCTTGGACAGTGGTGGCACTGAAGCTTTCTTT.

The rearrangement joins TRBV9 to TRBJ1-1; D ambiguous. The V gene's germline CDR1 is SGDLS and CDR2 YYNGEE. The ends were cut back, 0 bases at V and 4 bases at J, with 7 bases in the middle. The CDR3 contains 13 residues. As DNA, the CDR3 is TGTGCCAGCAGCGTAGAAGAGGGCACTGAAGCTTTCTTT. Translation gives CASSVEEGTEAFF.

The gene calls are TRBV27 and TRBJ2-2, with TRBD2 matching over 10 bases. The CDR3 is 16 amino acids. Germline lookup yields CDR1 MNHEY and CDR2 SMNVEV (reference sequence). J lost 6 bases, V lost 3 bases, and 7 bases had no gene match. CDR3 bases: TGTGCCAGCAGTTTGGGGACTAGCGCTAAAGCCGGGGAGCTGTTTTTT. Its protein product is CASSLGTSAKAGELFF.

The V and J genes are TRBV9 and TRBJ1-2, with D possibly being TRBD1 (6 bases). The germline gives CDR1 SGDLS, CDR2 YYNGEE. The V and J ends lost 0 bases and 7 bases respectively, with 16 bases between them. The CDR3 runs to 15 residues. CDR3 sequence: CASSVEGRGARGYTF. CDR3 sequence (DNA): TGTGCCAGCAGCGTAGAGGGAAGGGGGGCGCGTGGCTACACCTTC.